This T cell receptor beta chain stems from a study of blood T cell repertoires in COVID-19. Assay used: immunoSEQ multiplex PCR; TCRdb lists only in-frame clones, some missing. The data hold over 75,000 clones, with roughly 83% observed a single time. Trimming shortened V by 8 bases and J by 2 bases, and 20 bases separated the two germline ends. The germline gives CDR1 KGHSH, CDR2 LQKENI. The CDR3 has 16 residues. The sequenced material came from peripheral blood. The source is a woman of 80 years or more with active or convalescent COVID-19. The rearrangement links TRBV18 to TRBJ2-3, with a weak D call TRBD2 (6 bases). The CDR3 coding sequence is TGTGCCAGCCAATCGGGTAGCGGCAAGATCACAGATACGCAGTATTTT. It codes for CASQSGSGKITDTQYF.